Each of the 8 T cell receptor beta chains below was sequenced from the same sample in a study of shared clonotypes between healthy human individuals (dated by TCRdb to 2020 to 2021). The library was made by the immunoSEQ multiplex PCR assay. The table comes from immuneACCESS by way of TCRdb, which keeps in-frame sequences with V and J called. Part of the clones is missing from these tables; in studies checked, under half for an unresolved V gene and the rest for unknown reasons. This sample lists around 700,000 clones; approximately 79% were detected once. The ten top clones hold approximately 2% of the sample. Sequencing was done on a sample of memory CD4+ T cells sorted from blood. This specimen's cell subset or site label, interpreted: CD45RA-negative fraction. The receptors originated from a woman in her twenties or thirties in good health.

This clone was seen more than once but under ten times. The chain is built from TRBV13 and TRBJ2-1; tentative D call: TRBD1 (6 bases). Germline CDR1 reads PRHDT; CDR2 reads FYEKMQ (reference sequence). The CDR3 has 14 residues. Trimming shortened V by 3 bases and J by 4 bases, and 10 bases separated the two germline ends. In DNA, the CDR3 is TGTGCCAGCAGCTTTTACAGGGTTTACAATGAGCAGTTCTTC. As protein: CASSFYRVYNEQFF.

About this clone: The sample carries other DNA sequences with the same CDR3. CDR3 bases: TGTGCCAGCAGCTTGGTAGGGGACTACGAGCAGTACTTC. It translates to CASSLVGDYEQYF. V gene TRBV5-4 combines with J gene TRBJ2-7; a possible D gene is TRBD1 (5 bases). Germline-derived CDR1 and CDR2 are SGHNT and YYREEE (reference sequence). The length of the CDR3 is 13 residues. V lost 0 bases, J lost 3 bases, and 7 bases lay in between.

The J gene is TRBJ2-7, the V gene TRBV5-4; D gene unclear. V lost 2 bases to trimming and J lost 0 bases, with 9 bases between them. The CDR3 runs to 14 residues. Germline lookup yields CDR1 SGHNT and CDR2 YYREEE (reference sequence). The CDR3 region is CASSFGQSSYEQYF. DNA for the CDR3: TGTGCCAGCAGCTTCGGTCAGAGCTCCTACGAGCAGTACTTC. Complete variable domain (other parts from reference TRBV5-4 and TRBJ2-7): ETGVTQSPTHLIKTRGQQVTLRCSSQSGHNTVSWYQQALGQGPQFIFQYYREEENGRGNFPPRFSGLQFPNYSSELNVNALELDDSALYLCASSFGQSSYEQYFGPGTRLTVT.

There are a few counts of this clone. The V call is TRBV4-1, the J call TRBJ1-2; 8 bases are a match to TRBD1. The CDR3 length is 15 residues. Trimming cost V 1 base and J 6 bases; bases outside gene matches: 7. Germline assignment: CDR1 MGHRA and CDR2 YSYEKL. The CDR3 reads CASSQVDREGDGYTF. The CDR3 nucleotides read TGCGCCAGCAGCCAAGTGGACAGGGAAGGAGATGGCTACACCTTC.

This chain uses TRBV7-2 with TRBJ1-3, with 7 bases identical to TRBD1. Per the germline V gene, CDR1 is SGHTA and CDR2 is FQGNSA. V dropped 5 bases and J dropped 0; count of bases not matched to a gene: 4. The CDR3 runs to 15 residues. The CDR3 sequence is CASSRQGSSGNTIYF. Here the CDR3 DNA reads TGTGCCAGCAGCAGACAGGGCAGCTCTGGAAACACCATATATTTT.

The CDR3, as DNA: TGTGCCAGCAGCGACAGGGGCCTGCACCAAGAGACCCAGTACTTC. Translating gives CASSDRGLHQETQYF. The chain recombines TRBV6-5 with TRBJ2-5; TRBD1 matches 8 bases. The V gene end was trimmed by 6 bases and the J gene end by 0 bases; junction bases not matched to a gene: 6. The CDR3 runs to 15 residues. Germline V gene sequence: CDR1 MNHEY, CDR2 SVGAGI.

The chain has TRBV6-5 and TRBJ1-2; no reliable D call. V was clipped by 2 bases and J by 4 bases, with 14 bases between them. This CDR3 contains 15 residues. CDR1 and CDR2 (germline): MNHEY, SVGAGI. This chain's CDR3 is CASSYGPGSSYGYTF. In DNA form, the CDR3 reads TGTGCCAGCAGTTACGGACCGGGCAGTAGCTATGGCTACACCTTC.

The rearrangement uses TRBV11-2 and TRBJ2-2; TRBD1 matches 10 bases. Germline V gene data show CDR1 as SGHAT and CDR2 as FQNNGV. The CDR3 spans 17 residues. J lost 7 bases, V lost 4 bases, and 12 bases had no gene match. The CDR3 sequence is CASSSYAGTGVVGELFF. CDR3 nucleotide sequence: TGTGCCAGCAGCTCCTACGCCGGGACAGGGGTCGTCGGGGAGCTGTTTTTT.